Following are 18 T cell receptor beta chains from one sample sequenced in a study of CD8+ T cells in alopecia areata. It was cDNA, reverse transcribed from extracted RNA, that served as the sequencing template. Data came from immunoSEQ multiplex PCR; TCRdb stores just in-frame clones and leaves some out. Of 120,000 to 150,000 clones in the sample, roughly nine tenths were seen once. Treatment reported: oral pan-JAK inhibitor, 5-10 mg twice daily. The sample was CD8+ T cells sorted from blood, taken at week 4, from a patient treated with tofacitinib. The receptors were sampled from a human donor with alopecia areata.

The CDR3 region has the DNA TGCAGCGTTGAAGAAGACGTTCTCGCCAGCGGATCCAACACCGGGGAGCTGTTTTTT. It yields the protein CSVEEDVLASGSNTGELFF. The chain links TRBV29-1 to TRBJ2-2; D is perhaps TRBD2 (5 bases). The germline V and J ends were trimmed by 0 bases and 2 bases, with 22 bases remaining between them. Germline CDR1 SQVTM, CDR2 ANQGSEA. The CDR3 runs 19 residues.

The CDR3 loop reads CASSFGTIKTLHF. In DNA, the CDR3 is TGTGCCAGCAGCTTTGGGACGATTAAAACCCTCCACTTT. The rearrangement links TRBV5-6 to TRBJ1-6; D may be TRBD1 (5 bases). Germline values: CDR1 SGHDT, CDR2 YYEEEE. V shed 2 bases and J shed 14 bases, with 14 bases lying between them. The CDR3 is 13 residues long.

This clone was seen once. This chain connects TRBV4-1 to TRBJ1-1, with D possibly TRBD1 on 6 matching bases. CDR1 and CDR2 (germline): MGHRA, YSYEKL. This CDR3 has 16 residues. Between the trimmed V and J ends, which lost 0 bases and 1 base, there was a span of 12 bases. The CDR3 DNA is TGCGCCAGCAGCCAAGATCCGGAAGGGGGGAACACTGAAGCTTTCTTT. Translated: CASSQDPEGGNTEAFF.

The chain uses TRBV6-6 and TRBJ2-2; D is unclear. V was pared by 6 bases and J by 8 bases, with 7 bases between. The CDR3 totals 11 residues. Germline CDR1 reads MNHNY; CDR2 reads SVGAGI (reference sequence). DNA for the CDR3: TGTGCCAGCAGCTTCACGGGGGAGCTGTTTTTT. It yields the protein CASSFTGELFF.

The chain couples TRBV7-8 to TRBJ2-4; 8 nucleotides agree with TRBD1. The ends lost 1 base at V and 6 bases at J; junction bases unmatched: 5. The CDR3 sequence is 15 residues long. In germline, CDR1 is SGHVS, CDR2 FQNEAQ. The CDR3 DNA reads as TGTGCCAGCAGCTTAGATACAGGGGGAGGAAACATTCAGTACTTC. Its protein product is CASSLDTGGGNIQYF.

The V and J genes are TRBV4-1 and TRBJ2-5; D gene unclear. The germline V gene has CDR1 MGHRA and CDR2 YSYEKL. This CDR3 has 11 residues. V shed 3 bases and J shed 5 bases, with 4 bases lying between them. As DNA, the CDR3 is TGCGCCAGCAGCCACAGGGAGACCCAGTACTTC. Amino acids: CASSHRETQYF.

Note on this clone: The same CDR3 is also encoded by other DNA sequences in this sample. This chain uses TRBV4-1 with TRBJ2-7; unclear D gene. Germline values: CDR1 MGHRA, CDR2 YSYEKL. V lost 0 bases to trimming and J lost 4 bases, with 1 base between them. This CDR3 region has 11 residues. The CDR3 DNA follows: TGCGCCAGCAGCCAAGATTACGAGCAGTACTTC. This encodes CASSQDYEQYF.

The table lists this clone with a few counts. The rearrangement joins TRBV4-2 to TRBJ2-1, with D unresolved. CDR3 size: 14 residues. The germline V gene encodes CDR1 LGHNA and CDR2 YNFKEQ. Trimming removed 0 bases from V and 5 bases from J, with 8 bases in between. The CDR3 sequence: CASSQEGWNNEQFF. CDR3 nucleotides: TGTGCCAGCAGCCAAGAAGGGTGGAACAATGAGCAGTTCTTC.

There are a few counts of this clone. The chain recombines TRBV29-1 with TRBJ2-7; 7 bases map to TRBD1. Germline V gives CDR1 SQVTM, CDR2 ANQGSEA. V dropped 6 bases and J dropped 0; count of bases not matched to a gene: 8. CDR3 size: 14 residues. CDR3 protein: CSVDGDRTSYEQYF. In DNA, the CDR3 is TGCAGCGTCGATGGGGACAGAACCTCCTACGAGCAGTACTTC.

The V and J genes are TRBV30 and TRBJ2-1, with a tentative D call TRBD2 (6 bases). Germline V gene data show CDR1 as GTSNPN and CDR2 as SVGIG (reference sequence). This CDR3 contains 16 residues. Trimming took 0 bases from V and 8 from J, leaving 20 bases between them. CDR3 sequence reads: CAWSVIRGIQHDEQFF. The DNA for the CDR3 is TGTGCCTGGAGTGTAATCCGCGGGATTCAACATGATGAGCAGTTCTTC.

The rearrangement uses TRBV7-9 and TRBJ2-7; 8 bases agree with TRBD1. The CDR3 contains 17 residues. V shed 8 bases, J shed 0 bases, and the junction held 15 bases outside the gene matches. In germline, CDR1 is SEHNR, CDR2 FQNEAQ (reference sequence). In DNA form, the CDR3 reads TGTGCCAGCTTCGACGGGACAGGCCCACAGAGCTCCTACGAGCAGTACTTC. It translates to CASFDGTGPQSSYEQYF.

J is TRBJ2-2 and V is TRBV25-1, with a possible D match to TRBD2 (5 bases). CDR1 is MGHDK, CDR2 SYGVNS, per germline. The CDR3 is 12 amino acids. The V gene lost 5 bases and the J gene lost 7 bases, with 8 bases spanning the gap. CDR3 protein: CASSQRNGELFF. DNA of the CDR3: TGTGCCAGCAGTCAGCGGAACGGGGAGCTGTTTTTT.

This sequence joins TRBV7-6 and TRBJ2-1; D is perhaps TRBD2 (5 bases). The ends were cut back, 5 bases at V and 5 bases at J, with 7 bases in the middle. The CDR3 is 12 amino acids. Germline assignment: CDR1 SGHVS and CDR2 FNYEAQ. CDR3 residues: CASSTGNNEQFF. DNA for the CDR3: TGTGCCAGCAGCACGGGAAACAATGAGCAGTTCTTC.

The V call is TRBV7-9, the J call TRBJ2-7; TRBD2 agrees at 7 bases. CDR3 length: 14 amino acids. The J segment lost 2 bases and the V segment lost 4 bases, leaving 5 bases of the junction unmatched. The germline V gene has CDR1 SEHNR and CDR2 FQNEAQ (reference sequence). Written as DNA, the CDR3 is TGTGCCAGCAGCTCACCGGGGGGAACCTACGAGCAGTACTTC. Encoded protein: CASSSPGGTYEQYF.

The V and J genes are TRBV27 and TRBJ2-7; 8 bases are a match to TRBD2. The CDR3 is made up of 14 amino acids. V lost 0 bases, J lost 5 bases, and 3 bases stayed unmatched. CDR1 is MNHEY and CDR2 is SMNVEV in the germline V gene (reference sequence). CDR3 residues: CASSLSRGANEQYF. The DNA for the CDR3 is TGTGCCAGCAGTTTATCGCGGGGGGCCAACGAGCAGTACTTC.

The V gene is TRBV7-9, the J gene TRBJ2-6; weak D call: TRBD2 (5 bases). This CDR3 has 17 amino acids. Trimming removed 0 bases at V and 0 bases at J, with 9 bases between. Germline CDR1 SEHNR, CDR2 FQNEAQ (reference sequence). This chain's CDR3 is CASSLAGGASGANVLTF. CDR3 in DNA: TGTGCCAGCAGCTTAGCAGGAGGAGCCTCTGGGGCCAACGTCCTGACTTTC.

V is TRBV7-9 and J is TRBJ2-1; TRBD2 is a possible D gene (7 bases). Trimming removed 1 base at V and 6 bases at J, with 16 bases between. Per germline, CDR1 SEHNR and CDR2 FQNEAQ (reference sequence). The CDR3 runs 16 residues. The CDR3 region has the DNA TGTGCCAGCAGCTTAGGAGGGGGGGCCTTGGCCAATGAGCAGTTCTTC. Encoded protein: CASSLGGGALANEQFF.

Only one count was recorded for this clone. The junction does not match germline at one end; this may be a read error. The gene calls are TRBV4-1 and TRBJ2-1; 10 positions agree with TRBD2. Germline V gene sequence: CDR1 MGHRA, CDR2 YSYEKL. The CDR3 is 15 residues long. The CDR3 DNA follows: TGCGCCAGCAGTCAAGGACTAGCGGCCTACAATGAGCAGTTCTTC. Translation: CASSQGLAAYNEQFF.